This T cell receptor beta chain came from a study of cytomegalovirus exposure and HLA in healthy donors. PCR amplification relied on 60 Vbeta primers (plus 13 Jbeta primers). Measured with immunoSEQ multiplex PCR; TCRdb has only the in-frame clones, and not every one. This sample has approximately 140,000 clones, with about 83% found just once. This CDR3 spans 13 amino acids. Germline V gene data show CDR1 as SQVTM and CDR2 as ANQGSEA. V dropped 8 bases and J dropped 1 base, with 14 bases sitting between them. The V and J genes are TRBV29-1 and TRBJ1-1; D perhaps matches TRBD1 (5 bases). The sequenced sample was PBMCs. The sequence came from a girl aged 2 to 9 in good health and CMV-seronegative. The CDR3 is CSIDITGNTEAFF. In nucleotides, the CDR3 is TGCAGCATAGATATTACAGGGAACACTGAAGCTTTCTTT.